This is a list of T cell receptor beta chains from one sample in a study of blood T cell repertoires in COVID-19. TCRdb keeps only in-frame clones here, not all; method: immunoSEQ multiplex PCR. Of approximately 150,000 clones listed, about 87% are singletons. Sequencing used PBMCs or T cells enriched from blood (not recorded which). The receptors originated from a man aged 50 to 59 in a cohort exposed to, infected with or recovered from COVID-19 (not recorded which). Both conserved end residues are part of each CDR3. The order of the fields is J gene, clone size, V gene, D gene, CDR3 protein, CDR3 DNA. The D gene is left open where the match is weak. Size is omitted from some rows. Given values are once, few, many or a class for expanded clones.

>TRBJ2-3|.|TRBV6-5|.
CASSPWGGGTQYF
TGTGCCAGCAGTCCGTGGGGAGGGGGGACGCAGTATTTT
>TRBJ2-2|once|TRBV11-3|.
CASSLGQTTGELFF
TGTGCCAGCAGCTTAGGACAGACCACCGGGGAGCTGTTTTTT
>TRBJ1-2|once|TRBV7-6|.
CASSLAEDYGYTF
TGTGCCAGCAGCTTAGCGGAGGACTATGGCTACACCTTC
>TRBJ2-2|.|TRBV4-3|TRBD2
CASSQDPSGGWAGELFF
TGCGCCAGCAGCCAAGACCCTAGCGGGGGATGGGCCGGGGAGCTGTTTTTT
>TRBJ2-7|.|TRBV7-2|.
CASSLALIVGGPPYEQYF
TGTGCCAGCAGCTTAGCGCTAATAGTCGGGGGTCCTCCCTACGAGCAGTACTTC
>TRBJ2-7|.|TRBV27|.
CASRPGQPFYEQYF
TGTGCCAGCAGGCCCGGACAGCCGTTCTACGAGCAGTACTTC
>TRBJ2-1|.|TRBV7-9|.
CASSSPRTRYNEQFF
TGTGCCAGCAGCTCTCCCAGGACTCGATACAATGAGCAGTTCTTC
>TRBJ2-1|.|TRBV29-1|.
CSVVGQGLVVNEQFF
TGCAGCGTTGTAGGACAAGGGTTGGTGGTAAATGAGCAGTTCTTC
>TRBJ1-1|.|TRBV4-3|TRBD1
CASSQDYRGGSTEAFF
TGCGCCAGCAGCCAAGATTACAGGGGGGGGAGCACTGAAGCTTTCTTT
>TRBJ2-1|many|TRBV7-2|TRBD2
CASSLFQGTRTNNEQFF
TGTGCCAGCAGCTTATTTCAAGGGACTAGGACAAACAATGAGCAGTTCTTC
>TRBJ2-5|.|TRBV12-3/TRBV12-4|.
CASRPDRKETQYF
TGTGCCAGCAGGCCGGACAGAAAAGAGACCCAGTACTTC